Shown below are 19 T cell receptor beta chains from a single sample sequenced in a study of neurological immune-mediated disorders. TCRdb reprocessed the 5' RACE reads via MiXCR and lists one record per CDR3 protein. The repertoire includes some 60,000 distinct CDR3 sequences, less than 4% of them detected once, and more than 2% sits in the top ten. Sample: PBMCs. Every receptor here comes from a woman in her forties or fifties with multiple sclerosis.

CDR3 residues: CASSQGRTLSYNEQFF. The CDR3 nucleotides read TGTGCCAGCAGCCAAGGCAGGACTCTCTCCTACAATGAGCAGTTCTTC. This chain links TRBV3-1 with TRBJ2-1, with D perhaps TRBD2 (5 bases). Germline V CDR1 and CDR2: LGHDT, YNNKEL (reference sequence). This CDR3 is built from 16 residues. V lost 1 base, J lost 0 bases, and 10 bases lay in between.

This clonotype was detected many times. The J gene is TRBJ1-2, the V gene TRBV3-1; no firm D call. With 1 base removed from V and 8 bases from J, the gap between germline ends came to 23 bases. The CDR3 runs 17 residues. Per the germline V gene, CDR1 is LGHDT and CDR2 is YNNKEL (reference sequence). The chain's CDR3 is CASSQALGRDGRYGYTF. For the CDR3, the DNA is TGTGCCAGCAGCCAAGCTCTCGGGAGGGATGGACGTTACGGCTACACCTTC.

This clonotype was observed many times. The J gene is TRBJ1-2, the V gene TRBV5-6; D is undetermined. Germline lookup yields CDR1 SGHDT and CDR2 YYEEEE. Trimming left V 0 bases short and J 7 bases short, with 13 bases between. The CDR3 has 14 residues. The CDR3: CASSLAGFISGYTF. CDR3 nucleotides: TGTGCCAGCAGCTTGGCCGGTTTTATCTCTGGCTACACCTTC.

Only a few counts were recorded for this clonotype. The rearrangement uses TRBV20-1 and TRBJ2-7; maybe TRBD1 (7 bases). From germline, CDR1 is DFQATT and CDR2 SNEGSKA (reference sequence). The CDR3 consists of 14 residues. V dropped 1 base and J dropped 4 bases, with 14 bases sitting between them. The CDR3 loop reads CSARAEGAGYEQYF. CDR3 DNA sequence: TGCAGTGCTAGAGCCGAGGGGGCGGGATACGAGCAGTACTTC.

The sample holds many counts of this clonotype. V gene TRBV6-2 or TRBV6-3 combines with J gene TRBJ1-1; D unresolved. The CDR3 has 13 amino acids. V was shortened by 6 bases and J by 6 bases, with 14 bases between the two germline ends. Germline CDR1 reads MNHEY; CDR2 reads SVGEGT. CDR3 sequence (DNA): TGTGCCAGCAGCCCTACTAGGAAATCTGAAGCTTTCTTT. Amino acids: CASSPTRKSEAFF.

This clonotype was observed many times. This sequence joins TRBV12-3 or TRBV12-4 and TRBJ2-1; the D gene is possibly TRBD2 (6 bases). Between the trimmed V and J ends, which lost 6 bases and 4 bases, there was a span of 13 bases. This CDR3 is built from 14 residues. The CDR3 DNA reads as TGTGCCAGCAGCTACCGGGACTCGTACAATGAGCAGTTCTTC. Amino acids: CASSYRDSYNEQFF.

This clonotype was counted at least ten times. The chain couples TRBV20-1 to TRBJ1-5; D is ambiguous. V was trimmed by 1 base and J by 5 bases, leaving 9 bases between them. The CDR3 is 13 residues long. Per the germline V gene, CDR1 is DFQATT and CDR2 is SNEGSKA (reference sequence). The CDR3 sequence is CSARGAADQPQHF. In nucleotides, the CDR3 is TGCAGTGCTAGAGGAGCAGCCGATCAGCCCCAGCATTTT.

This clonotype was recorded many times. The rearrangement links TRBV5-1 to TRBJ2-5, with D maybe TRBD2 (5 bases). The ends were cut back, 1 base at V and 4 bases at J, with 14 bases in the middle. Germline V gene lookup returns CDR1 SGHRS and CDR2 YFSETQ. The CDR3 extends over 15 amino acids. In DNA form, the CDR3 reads TGCGCCAGCAGCTTGCAAGGACTCGCTAGAGAGACCCAGTACTTC. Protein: CASSLQGLARETQYF. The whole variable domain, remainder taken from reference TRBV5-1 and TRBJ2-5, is KAGVTQTPRYLIKTRGQQVTLSCSPISGHRSVSWYQQTPGQGLQFLFEYFSETQRNKGNFPGRFSGRQFSNSRSEMNVSTLELGDSALYLCASSLQGLARETQYFGPGTRLLVL.

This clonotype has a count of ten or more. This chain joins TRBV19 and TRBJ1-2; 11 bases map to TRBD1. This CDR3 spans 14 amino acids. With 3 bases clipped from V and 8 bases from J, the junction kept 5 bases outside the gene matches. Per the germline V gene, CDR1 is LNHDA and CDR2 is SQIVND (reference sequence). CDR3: CASSIGQGARGYTF. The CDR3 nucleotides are TGTGCCAGTAGTATTGGACAGGGGGCGCGGGGCTACACCTTC.

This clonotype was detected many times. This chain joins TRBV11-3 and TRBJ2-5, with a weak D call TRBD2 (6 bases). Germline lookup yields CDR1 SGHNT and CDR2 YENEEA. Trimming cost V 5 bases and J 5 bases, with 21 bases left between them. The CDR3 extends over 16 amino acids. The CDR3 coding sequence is TGTGCCAGCAGCGATGGGACTTCCCCTGTTCGGGAGACCCAGTACTTC. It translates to CASSDGTSPVRETQYF.

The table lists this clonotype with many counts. The CDR3 is CASSRDRDNEQYF. Written as DNA, the CDR3 is TGTGCCAGCTCCCGGGACAGGGACAACGAGCAGTACTTC. The chain carries TRBV18 and TRBJ2-7, with TRBD1 matching 9 bases. Germline-derived CDR1 and CDR2 are KGHSH and LQKENI. The CDR3 loop spans 13 amino acids. The V gene end was trimmed by 6 bases and the J gene end by 5 bases; junction bases not matched to a gene: 5.

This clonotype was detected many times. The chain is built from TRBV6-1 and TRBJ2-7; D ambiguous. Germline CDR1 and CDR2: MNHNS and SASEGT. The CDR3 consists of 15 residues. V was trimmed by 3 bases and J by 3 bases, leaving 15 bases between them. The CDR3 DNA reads TGTGCCAGCAGTGACCTGCCGAGAACCTTCTACGAGCAGTACTTC. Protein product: CASSDLPRTFYEQYF.

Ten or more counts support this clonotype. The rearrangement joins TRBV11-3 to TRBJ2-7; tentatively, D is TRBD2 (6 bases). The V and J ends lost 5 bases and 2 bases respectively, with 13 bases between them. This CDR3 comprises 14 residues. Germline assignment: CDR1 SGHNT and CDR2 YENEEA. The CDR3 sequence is CASSDWTTPYEQYF. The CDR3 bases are TGTGCCAGCAGCGACTGGACTACACCCTACGAGCAGTACTTC.

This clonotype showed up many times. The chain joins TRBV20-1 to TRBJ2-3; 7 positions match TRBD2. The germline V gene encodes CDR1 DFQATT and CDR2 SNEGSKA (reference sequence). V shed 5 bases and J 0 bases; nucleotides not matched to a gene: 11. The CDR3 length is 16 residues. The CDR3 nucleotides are TGCAGTGCTGGGGGGGACCCCTTCTCTAGCACAGATACGCAGTATTTT. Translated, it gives CSAGGDPFSSTDTQYF.

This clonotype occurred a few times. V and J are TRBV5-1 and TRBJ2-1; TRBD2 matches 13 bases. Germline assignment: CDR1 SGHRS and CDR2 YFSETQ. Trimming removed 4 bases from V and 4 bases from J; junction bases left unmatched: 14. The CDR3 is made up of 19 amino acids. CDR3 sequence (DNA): TGCGCCAGCAGCGGGGGGCGGACTAGCGGGAGATCCCTTTACAATGAGCAGTTCTTC. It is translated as CASSGGRTSGRSLYNEQFF.

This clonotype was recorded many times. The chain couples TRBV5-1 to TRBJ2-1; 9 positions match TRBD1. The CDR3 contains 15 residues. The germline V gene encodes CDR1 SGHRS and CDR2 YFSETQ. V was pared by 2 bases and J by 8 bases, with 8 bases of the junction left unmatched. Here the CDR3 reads CASSLPGTGNDEQFF. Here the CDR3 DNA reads TGCGCCAGCAGCTTACCCGGGACAGGGAACGATGAGCAGTTCTTC.

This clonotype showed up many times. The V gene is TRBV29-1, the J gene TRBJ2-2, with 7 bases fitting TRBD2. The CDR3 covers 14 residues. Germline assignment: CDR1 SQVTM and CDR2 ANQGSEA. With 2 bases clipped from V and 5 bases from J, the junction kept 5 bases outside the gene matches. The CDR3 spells CSVESGKRTGELFF. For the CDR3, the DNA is TGCAGCGTTGAAAGCGGGAAAAGGACCGGGGAGCTGTTTTTT.

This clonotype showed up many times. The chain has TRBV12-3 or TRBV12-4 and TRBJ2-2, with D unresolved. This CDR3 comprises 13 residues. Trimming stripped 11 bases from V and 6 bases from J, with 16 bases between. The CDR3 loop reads CAHNGLVPGELFF. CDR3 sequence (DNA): TGTGCCCATAACGGTTTAGTACCCGGGGAGCTGTTTTTT.

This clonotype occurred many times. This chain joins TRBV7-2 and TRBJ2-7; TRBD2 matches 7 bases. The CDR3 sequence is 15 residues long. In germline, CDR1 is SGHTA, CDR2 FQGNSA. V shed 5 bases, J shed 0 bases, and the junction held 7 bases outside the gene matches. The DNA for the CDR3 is TGTGCCAGCAGCCCCAGGACTAGTTTCTCCTACGAGCAGTACTTC. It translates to CASSPRTSFSYEQYF.